The 21 T cell receptor beta chains in this list originate from one sample, sequenced in a study of T cell responses to AZD1222 COVID-19 vaccine. Profiling relied on immunoSEQ multiplex PCR, and the TCRdb table lists in-frame clones only, not all of them. Here the sample spans about 120,000 clones, 87% being singletons. The sequences come from peripheral blood, collected on day 0 of AZD1222 vaccination. The source is an adult in good health.

The rearrangement uses TRBV6-2 or TRBV6-3 and TRBJ2-3; maybe TRBD1 (5 bases). This CDR3 contains 16 residues. The V gene lost 0 bases and the J gene lost 0 bases, with 10 bases spanning the gap. Per germline, CDR1 MNHEY and CDR2 SVGEGT. CDR3 DNA sequence: TGTGCCAGCAGTTACTCGGGGCGGTTAAGCACAGATACGCAGTATTTT. Encoded protein: CASSYSGRLSTDTQYF.

The J gene is TRBJ2-7, the V gene TRBV3-1 (or the pseudogene TRBV3-2); D ambiguous. This CDR3 contains 11 residues. The V gene lost 6 bases and the J gene lost 10 bases, with 13 bases spanning the gap. Germline CDR1 is LGHDT and CDR2 is YNNKEL (reference sequence). The CDR3 sequence: CASSIGPHQYF. CDR3 nucleotides: TGTGCCAGCAGTATAGGACCTCATCAGTACTTC.

This clone came up once. The rearrangement joins TRBV2 to TRBJ2-2; 7 bases map to TRBD1. With V trimmed by 6 bases and J by 1 base, 8 bases remained unmatched. The germline gives CDR1 SNHLY, CDR2 FYNNEI. The CDR3 has 16 amino acids. CDR3 protein: CASSQQGLRNTGELFF. CDR3 sequence (DNA): TGTGCCAGCAGCCAACAGGGGTTAAGGAACACCGGGGAGCTGTTTTTT.

The gene calls are TRBV9 and TRBJ1-5; a possible D gene is TRBD1 (6 bases). Germline values: CDR1 SGDLS, CDR2 YYNGEE. This CDR3 is 14 amino acids long. The V gene lost 3 bases and the J gene lost 6 bases, with 13 bases spanning the gap. The CDR3 sequence: CASSEGGAGQPQHF. DNA of the CDR3: TGTGCCAGCAGCGAGGGGGGGGCCGGTCAGCCCCAGCATTTT.

The chain couples TRBV2 to TRBJ2-7, with 12 bases aligning to TRBD2. The germline gives CDR1 SNHLY, CDR2 FYNNEI. This CDR3 comprises 14 residues. Trimming cost V 4 bases and J 6 bases; bases outside gene matches: 4. CDR3 sequence: CASSGGTSGFEQYF. As DNA, the CDR3 is TGTGCCAGCAGTGGAGGGACTAGCGGGTTCGAGCAGTACTTC.

The DNA of the CDR3 is TGTGCCAGCAGCTTGGGGGGGAACTATGGCTACACCTTC. This encodes CASSLGGNYGYTF. The chain is built from TRBV5-6 and TRBJ1-2, with D possibly matching TRBD1 (5 bases). V gave up 0 bases and J gave up 2 bases, with 5 bases separating them. Germline V gives CDR1 SGHDT, CDR2 YYEEEE. The CDR3 has 13 residues.

This chain links TRBV10-3 with TRBJ1-2; D gene uncertain. The CDR3 length is 15 residues. CDR1 and CDR2 from the germline V gene are ENHRY and SYGVKD. Between the trimmed V and J ends, which lost 3 bases and 3 bases, there was a span of 14 bases. The CDR3 DNA is TGTGCCATCAGTGATTTCTCAGCAGGCCACTATGGCTACACCTTC. Amino acids: CAISDFSAGHYGYTF.

The J gene is TRBJ2-7, the V gene TRBV11-1; 9 bases align to TRBD1. CDR1 is SGHAT, CDR2 FQDESV, per germline (reference sequence). With 5 bases clipped from V and 2 bases from J, the junction kept 7 bases outside the gene matches. The CDR3 is 15 amino acids. This CDR3 reads CASSTFGTGTYEQYF. The CDR3 DNA reads TGTGCCAGCAGCACGTTTGGGACAGGGACCTACGAGCAGTACTTC.

V and J are TRBV7-2 and TRBJ2-3, with 9 bases that match TRBD1. The CDR3 consists of 15 residues. From germline, CDR1 is SGHTA and CDR2 FQGNSA. The ends lost 6 bases at V and 5 bases at J; junction bases unmatched: 9. CDR3 amino acids: CASSLSQGALDTQYF. Written as DNA, the CDR3 is TGTGCCAGCAGTTTATCACAGGGGGCATTAGATACGCAGTATTTT.

Here the CDR3 reads CASSPQGEDTEAFF. As DNA, the CDR3 is TGCGCCAGCAGCCCACAGGGAGAGGACACTGAAGCTTTCTTT. This chain connects TRBV5-1 to TRBJ1-1; D may be TRBD1 (6 bases). From germline, CDR1 is SGHRS and CDR2 YFSETQ. This CDR3 comprises 14 residues. V lost 4 bases and J lost 3, with 13 bases in between.

The chain employs TRBV27 and TRBJ2-7; tentative D call: TRBD2 (6 bases). V lost 11 bases, J lost 5 bases, and 19 bases lay in between. This CDR3 is built from 13 residues. CDR1 and CDR2 from the germline V gene are MNHEY and SMNVEV (reference sequence). CDR3 nucleotides: TGTGCCCCCTCCGGGACCCCGGGAGACGAGCAGTACTTC. Translated, it gives CAPSGTPGDEQYF.

The chain uses TRBV10-3 and TRBJ2-1; D remains unclear. Germline CDR1 is ENHRY and CDR2 is SYGVKD. This CDR3 is built from 15 residues. V was clipped by 5 bases and J by 2 bases, with 13 bases between them. The CDR3 coding sequence is TGTGCCATCAGTCTCGACGGACCAGCCTACAATGAGCAGTTCTTC. Residues: CAISLDGPAYNEQFF.

The sample holds one count of this clone. This chain joins TRBV29-1 and TRBJ2-1; tentatively, D is TRBD1 (6 bases). This CDR3 contains 16 residues. Looked up from germline, CDR1 is SQVTM and CDR2 is ANQGSEA. V lost 5 bases to trimming and J lost 2 bases, with 19 bases between them. CDR3 protein: CSVSRNRDITYNEQFF. CDR3 nucleotide sequence: TGCAGCGTTTCACGAAACAGGGATATTACCTACAATGAGCAGTTCTTC.

The J gene is TRBJ2-2, the V gene TRBV12-5, with D hard to call. The CDR3 totals 12 residues. The germline V gene encodes CDR1 LGHNT and CDR2 FRNRAP. Trimming took 4 bases from V and 3 from J, leaving 3 bases between them. Written as DNA, the CDR3 is TGTGCTAGTGGTTCCGACACCGGGGAGCTGTTTTTT. Its translation is CASGSDTGELFF.

The chain uses TRBV2 and TRBJ2-7; weak D call: TRBD2 (5 bases). The CDR3 has 11 amino acids. V was clipped by 6 bases and J by 6 bases, with 9 bases between them. Germline V gives CDR1 SNHLY, CDR2 FYNNEI. The CDR3 DNA reads TGTGCCAGCAGAGTGGGAGCCGAGCAGTACTTC. Translation gives CASRVGAEQYF.

The chain combines TRBV20-1 with TRBJ2-1; the match to TRBD2 covers 9 bases. Germline V gives CDR1 DFQATT, CDR2 SNEGSKA (reference sequence). The CDR3 extends over 17 amino acids. V lost 3 bases and J lost 8; bases outside the gene matches: 17. The CDR3 reads CSASRSLGSSGVDEQFF. The CDR3 bases are TGCAGTGCTAGTCGTTCTCTAGGGTCTAGCGGGGTCGATGAGCAGTTCTTC.

The chain carries TRBV5-1 and TRBJ1-2, with D tentatively TRBD1 (5 bases). Per the germline V gene, CDR1 is SGHRS and CDR2 is YFSETQ. This CDR3 has 13 amino acids. Trimming pared 5 bases from V and 8 bases from J, leaving 16 bases between. Here the CDR3 DNA reads TGCGCCAGCAGGTCAGGGTCTACGTGGGGCTACACCTTC. It is translated as CASRSGSTWGYTF.

The CDR3 region has the DNA TGTGCCAGCAGCTCAACCGACTGGGGGAACACTGAAGCTTTCTTT. This sequence encodes CASSSTDWGNTEAFF. The V call is TRBV5-8, the J call TRBJ1-1; no firm D call. Germline V lookup: CDR1 SGHTS, CDR2 YDEGEE. V lost 3 bases, J lost 1 base, and 13 bases lay in between. This CDR3 is 15 amino acids long.

The chain is built from TRBV25-1 and TRBJ2-3, with D possibly matching TRBD2 (6 bases). Germline CDR1 reads MGHDK; CDR2 reads SYGVNS. V dropped 7 bases and J dropped 5 bases, with 13 bases sitting between them. This CDR3 has 13 amino acids. DNA for the CDR3: TGTGCCAGCACCCGGGAGAGAGGAGATACGCAGTATTTT. It is translated as CASTRERGDTQYF.

The chain joins TRBV4-1 to TRBJ1-4; unclear D gene. There are 14 residues in the CDR3. CDR1 and CDR2 (germline): MGHRA, YSYEKL. V was pared by 1 base and J by 5 bases, with 8 bases between. This CDR3 is CASSQVEGNEKLFF. CDR3 sequence (DNA): TGCGCCAGCAGCCAAGTCGAGGGAAATGAAAAACTGTTTTTT.

CDR3: CASSVESLSYNEQFF. The CDR3, as DNA: TGTGCCAGCAGCGTAGAGTCTCTCTCCTACAATGAGCAGTTCTTC. The V call is TRBV9, the J call TRBJ2-1, with unresolved D. Between the trimmed V and J ends, which lost 0 bases and 0 bases, there was a span of 7 bases. The CDR3 extends over 15 amino acids. The V gene's germline CDR1 is SGDLS and CDR2 YYNGEE.